This T cell receptor (beta chain) is drawn from a study of T-cell reconstitution after alpha-beta-depleted transplantation in children listed by TCRdb under 2016. In terms of the full investigation: T-cell immune reconstitution after TCRalphabeta/CD19-depleted allogeneic hematopoietic cell transplantation in children was quantitatively tracked in the study by means of TCR repertoire profiling.

Reading the germline V gene gives CDR1 SGHVS and CDR2 FQNEAQ. V is cut back by 5 bases and J by 5 bases, with 6 bases in the junction unmatched. The CDR3, from cysteine to phenylalanine, totals 14 residues. CDR3 DNA only is kept here, 42 bases in frame from base 1. This clonotype was seen more than once but under ten times. Its antigen is currently not known. Base qualities were left out, and no much larger clone turns up one base away. The sample's treatment or condition label is to be understood as: allogeneic hematopoietic cell transplantation with graft depleted of TCRalphabeta T cells and CD19 B cells. Transplant recipients were children who received TCRalphabeta/CD19-depleted allogeneic hematopoietic cell grafts. Libraries were prepared through PCR. Sequenced using an Illumina HiSeq 2500. Molecular barcoding was employed in the preparation of TCR libraries, with unique molecular identifiers being used to normalize TCRbeta repertoire quantification. The public sequencing data were trimmed at Q25 with fastp and processed into clonotypes with MiXCR by TCRdb, which kept only in-frame beta chains. Rows matching on CDR3 protein sequence are summarized as one entry with the most common DNA and genes. This sample comprises roughly 74,000 distinct CDR3 sequences, roughly 18% of them detected only once. The biggest ten clones account for 51% of the sample.

Overall study results and their limits: The high TCRbeta diversity at day 60 in some patients was ascribed to recipient T cells and intrathymic progenitors that had survived conditioning. Over the following months the frequencies of hyperexpanded clones went down, and after one year T-cell counts and TCRbeta diversity were mostly credited to newly produced T cells. About two months after transplant, the apparently early recovery of alphabetaT-cell counts reportedly depended on just several hundred clones that had expanded rapidly and came from non-depleted graft cells.

The material was PBMCs, mostly from graft donor cells, obtained 360 days after TCRalphabeta/CD19-depleted stem cell transplant. The chain couples TRBV7-8 to TRBJ2-1; 7 of the junction bases match TRBD1. The receptor comes from a male patient between 2 and 10 years old who had a stem cell transplant for acute lymphoblastic leukemia, so the T cells may come from the graft donor. DNA sequence: TGTGCCAGCAGCCCCCGACAGGGACACAATGAGCAGTTCTTC. It translates as CASSPRQGHNEQFF.